The 30 T cell receptor beta chains in this list originate from one sample, sequenced in a study of blood T cell repertoires in COVID-19. The data were produced by immunoSEQ multiplex PCR, yet TCRdb's version contains in-frame clones alone and is incomplete. The sample lists about 88,000 clones, approximately 90% seen once, with under 2% in the top ten. Sequencing input: peripheral blood. The receptors originated from a man aged 55 to 70 with acute or convalescent COVID-19.

The chain recombines TRBV18 with TRBJ1-1; 10 nucleotides align to TRBD1. Trimming cost V 2 bases and J 4 bases; bases outside gene matches: 10. The germline gives CDR1 KGHSH, CDR2 LQKENI. CDR3 size: 17 residues. Here the CDR3 reads CASSPYRTGGQGTEAFF. The CDR3 DNA is TGTGCCAGCTCACCATATAGGACAGGGGGGCAGGGCACTGAAGCTTTCTTT.

The chain is built from TRBV7-3 and TRBJ2-5; 8 nucleotides align to TRBD2. J gave up 4 bases and V 5 bases, and 9 bases lay outside the gene matches. Germline V CDR1 and CDR2: SGHTA, FQGTGA. CDR3 length: 15 amino acids. Here the CDR3 DNA reads TGTGCCAGCAGCCCTTCCGGGACTAGAGGAGAGACCCAGTACTTC. Its protein is CASSPSGTRGETQYF.

V gene TRBV7-8 combines with J gene TRBJ2-5, with TRBD2 as a possible D gene (6 bases). The V end was cut by 0 bases, the J end by 5 bases, with 13 bases between. CDR3 length: 15 amino acids. Germline V gene sequence: CDR1 SGHVS, CDR2 FQNEAQ. CDR3 residues: CASSLAHGSTETQYF. CDR3 bases: TGTGCCAGCAGCTTAGCCCACGGGAGCACGGAGACCCAGTACTTC.

The chain employs TRBV5-6 and TRBJ1-3; weak D call: TRBD1 (5 bases). The length of the CDR3 is 14 residues. V dropped 2 bases and J dropped 0 bases, with 6 bases sitting between them. Germline CDR1 is SGHDT and CDR2 is YYEEEE. The CDR3 DNA sequence: TGTGCCAGCAGCTTAGACAGCTCTGGAAACACCATATATTTT. Its translation is CASSLDSSGNTIYF.

The chain has TRBV4-3 and TRBJ1-2; no firm D call. This CDR3 contains 15 residues. Trimming pared 0 bases from V and 6 bases from J, leaving 14 bases between. Per the germline V gene, CDR1 is LGHNA and CDR2 is YSLEER. In nucleotides, the CDR3 is TGCGCCAGCAGCCAAGAAATAGGGTCGGGGAATGGCTACACCTTC. Its translation: CASSQEIGSGNGYTF.

The genes are TRBV6-5 and TRBJ1-2; 9 bases map to TRBD1. The CDR3 is 15 residues long. Germline V gives CDR1 MNHEY, CDR2 SVGAGI. With V trimmed by 10 bases and J by 3 bases, 12 bases remained unmatched. CDR3: CATGTGLRGDYGYTF. Here the CDR3 DNA reads TGTGCCACCGGGACAGGGCTGAGAGGGGACTATGGCTACACCTTC.

V and J are TRBV5-6 and TRBJ2-1; 8 bases are shared with TRBD1. This CDR3 region has 15 residues. The ends lost 6 bases at V and 5 bases at J; junction bases unmatched: 10. CDR1 SGHDT and CDR2 YYEEEE come from the germline V gene. As DNA, the CDR3 is TGTGCCAGCACCACAATCGGGACAGGTGACAATGAGCAGTTCTTC. Its protein product is CASTTIGTGDNEQFF.

The J gene is TRBJ1-4, the V gene TRBV27; D is perhaps TRBD1 (6 bases). The CDR3 spans 15 residues. Between the trimmed V and J ends, which lost 0 bases and 7 bases, there was a span of 12 bases. Germline values: CDR1 MNHEY, CDR2 SMNVEV (reference sequence). The CDR3 region has the DNA TGTGCCAGCAGTTTATCCCGGGGGGCAAGTGAAAAACTGTTTTTT. This translates into CASSLSRGASEKLFF.

The CDR3 loop reads CASSAGAGSYNEQFF. CDR3 coding DNA: TGTGCCAGCAGCGCTGGGGCAGGGTCCTACAATGAGCAGTTCTTC. The chain employs TRBV5-5 and TRBJ2-1; tentatively, D is TRBD1 (5 bases). Trimming cost V 4 bases and J 1 base, with 12 bases left between them. The CDR3 extends over 15 amino acids. Germline loops: CDR1 SGHKS, CDR2 YYEKEE (reference sequence).

V and J are TRBV24-1 and TRBJ2-2, with D perhaps matching TRBD2 (6 bases). CDR1 and CDR2 from the germline V gene are KGHDR and SFDVKD. This CDR3 contains 17 residues. V lost 5 bases and J lost 0, with 15 bases in between. Here the CDR3 DNA reads TGTGCCACCAGTGTCGCTGTGGGGGAGGCGAACACCGGGGAGCTGTTTTTT. This gives the protein CATSVAVGEANTGELFF.

For the CDR3, the DNA is TGTGCCAGCAGCTTAAGGGAGCGGGGAAGAGGACCCTACGAGCAGTACTTC. Its protein product is CASSLRERGRGPYEQYF. The V and J genes are TRBV7-9 and TRBJ2-7, with TRBD2 matching 7 bases. CDR3 length: 17 amino acids. Germline CDR1 and CDR2: SEHNR and FQNEAQ (reference sequence). The V gene end was trimmed by 2 bases and the J gene end by 2 bases; junction bases not matched to a gene: 12.

The chain is built from TRBV2 and TRBJ2-7; D is possibly TRBD2 (5 bases). Between the trimmed V and J ends, which lost 3 bases and 5 bases, there was a span of 14 bases. The germline V gene encodes CDR1 SNHLY and CDR2 FYNNEI. This CDR3 is 14 amino acids long. Written as DNA, the CDR3 is TGTGCCAGCAGTGAGTATAGGACTCAAAACGAGCAGTACTTC. Its translation is CASSEYRTQNEQYF.

The chain joins TRBV29-1 to TRBJ2-3, with TRBD2 identical over 13 bases. Trimming at V came to 2 bases and at J to 7 bases, leaving 6 bases not matched to a gene. Looked up from germline, CDR1 is SQVTM and CDR2 is ANQGSEA. The CDR3 runs 15 residues. The DNA of the CDR3 is TGCAGCGTTGAATGGGGGACTAGCGGGAAAAATACGCAGTATTTT. The encoded protein is CSVEWGTSGKNTQYF.

The rearrangement links TRBV4-1 to TRBJ2-4; possible D gene TRBD2, 5 bases. Germline-derived CDR1 and CDR2 are MGHRA and YSYEKL. The CDR3 contains 15 residues. The V gene lost 0 bases and the J gene lost 5 bases, with 11 bases spanning the gap. CDR3: CASSQDGGLQNIQYF. The CDR3 region has the DNA TGCGCCAGCAGCCAAGATGGCGGGCTTCAAAACATTCAGTACTTC.

This chain joins TRBV28 and TRBJ1-5, with 7 bases aligning to TRBD1. The CDR3 runs to 16 residues. V shed 4 bases and J 9 bases; nucleotides not matched to a gene: 15. The germline V gene encodes CDR1 MDHEN and CDR2 SYDVKM. In DNA form, the CDR3 reads TGTGCCAGCAGTTCCAATAATCGACAGGGAATGGGGCCCCAGCATTTT. It is translated as CASSSNNRQGMGPQHF. Variable domain in full (rest from reference TRBV28 and TRBJ1-5): DVKVTQSSRYLVKRTGEKVFLECVQDMDHENMFWYRQDPGLGLRLIYFSYDVKMKEKGDIPEGYSVSREKKERFSLILESASTNQTSMYLCASSSNNRQGMGPQHFGDGTRLSIL.

This clone has a single count. The gene calls are TRBV5-1 and TRBJ2-1, with D possibly matching TRBD1 (5 bases). CDR1 and CDR2 from the germline V gene are SGHRS and YFSETQ. V was shortened by 1 base and J by 4 bases, with 6 bases between the two germline ends. The CDR3 length is 13 residues. The CDR3, as DNA: TGCGCCAGCAGCTTGCAGGGATACAATGAGCAGTTCTTC. Protein: CASSLQGYNEQFF.

The V and J genes are TRBV27 and TRBJ2-7, with a tentative D call TRBD2 (6 bases). Germline loops: CDR1 MNHEY, CDR2 SMNVEV (reference sequence). V lost 9 bases and J 0 bases, leaving 15 bases between the germline ends. The CDR3 sequence is 14 residues long. CDR3: CASRSGLFSYEQYF. CDR3 bases: TGTGCCAGTAGGAGCGGGCTTTTCTCCTACGAGCAGTACTTC.

The chain recombines TRBV7-2 with TRBJ1-4, with TRBD1 as a possible D gene (6 bases). CDR1 and CDR2 (germline): SGHTA, FQGNSA. CDR3 length: 15 residues. Trimming pared 6 bases from V and 0 bases from J, leaving 11 bases between. This chain's CDR3 is CASRQPGATNEKLFF. DNA of the CDR3: TGTGCCAGCAGGCAACCAGGGGCAACTAATGAAAAACTGTTTTTT.

Written as DNA, the CDR3 is TGTGCCCTAGAGGACAGGGAAGGTACCGGGGAGCTGTTTTTT. Amino acid sequence: CALEDREGTGELFF. The rearrangement uses TRBV7-9 and TRBJ2-2, with TRBD1 matching over 8 bases. The germline gives CDR1 SEHNR, CDR2 FQNEAQ (reference sequence). CDR3 size: 14 residues. V shed 11 bases and J 5 bases; nucleotides not matched to a gene: 10.

The V gene is TRBV19, the J gene TRBJ2-1; D may be TRBD2 (5 bases). Germline-derived CDR1 and CDR2 are LNHDA and SQIVND (reference sequence). The CDR3 runs 16 residues. V gave up 4 bases and J gave up 6 bases, with 19 bases separating them. CDR3 DNA sequence: TGTGCCAGTAGTACTCAACCCGGGATGGTGTCCAATGAGCAGTTCTTC. The encoded protein is CASSTQPGMVSNEQFF.

This rearrangement joins TRBV18 to TRBJ2-3; TRBD2 is a possible D gene (6 bases). Germline values: CDR1 KGHSH, CDR2 LQKENI. The CDR3 spans 15 residues. Trimming stripped 2 bases from V and 1 base from J, with 10 bases between. Here the CDR3 reads CASSPSGVRTDTQYF. The DNA of the CDR3 is TGTGCCAGCTCACCATCGGGAGTACGCACAGATACGCAGTATTTT. The entire variable domain, with the rest obtained from reference TRBV18 and TRBJ2-3, is as follows: NAGVMQNPRHLVRRRGQEARLRCSPMKGHSHVYWYRQLPEEGLKFMVYLQKENIIDESGMPKERFSAEFPKEGPSILRIQQVVRGDSAAYFCASSPSGVRTDTQYFGPGTRLTVL.

The V and J genes are TRBV7-2 and TRBJ2-5, with 11 bases that match TRBD2. This CDR3 spans 16 amino acids. With 5 bases clipped from V and 1 base from J, the junction kept 6 bases outside the gene matches. Germline assignment: CDR1 SGHTA and CDR2 FQGNSA. The CDR3 reads CASSKRLAGLQETQYF. The DNA for the CDR3 is TGTGCCAGCAGCAAGAGACTAGCGGGACTCCAAGAGACCCAGTACTTC.

This clone was seen just once. The rearrangement uses TRBV5-4 and TRBJ2-7; 8 nucleotides match TRBD1. The ends lost 0 bases at V and 4 bases at J; junction bases unmatched: 6. This CDR3 is 15 amino acids long. Per the germline V gene, CDR1 is SGHNT and CDR2 is YYREEE (reference sequence). Here the CDR3 DNA reads TGTGCCAGCAGCTTGGCCGGGACAGGTGATTACGAGCAGTACTTC. Protein: CASSLAGTGDYEQYF.

The gene calls are TRBV18 and TRBJ2-5, with unresolved D. The germline V gene encodes CDR1 KGHSH and CDR2 LQKENI. There are 13 residues in the CDR3. The ends were cut back, 3 bases at V and 0 bases at J, with 5 bases in the middle. CDR3 bases: TGTGCCAGCTCACCCCCATACCAAGAGACCCAGTACTTC. Translated: CASSPPYQETQYF.

This clone has a single count. The V call is TRBV29-1, the J call TRBJ2-3; 11 bases align to TRBD1. Trimming cost V 3 bases and J 6 bases; bases outside gene matches: 2. The germline gives CDR1 SQVTM, CDR2 ANQGSEA. The CDR3 sequence is 13 residues long. This CDR3 is CSVEGQGEDTQYF. CDR3 DNA: TGCAGCGTTGAGGGACAGGGGGAGGATACGCAGTATTTT.

As to this clone: One end of the junction varies from germline; a read error may be responsible. The chain links TRBV7-7 to TRBJ2-1; D is ambiguous. Germline V gene data show CDR1 as SSHAT and CDR2 as FNYEAQ (reference sequence). This CDR3 is 15 amino acids long. Written as DNA, the CDR3 is TGTGCTAGCAGCCCGACGGAGAGCTCCTACAATGAGCAGTTCTTC. The encoded protein is CASSPTESSYNEQFF. Variable domain in full (rest from reference TRBV7-7 and TRBJ2-1): GAGVSQSPRYKVTKRGQDVTLRCDPISSHATLYWYQQALGQGPEFLTYFNYEAQPDKSGLPSDRFSAERPEGSISTLTIQRTEQRDSAMYRCASSPTESSYNEQFFGPGTRLTVL.

The V call is TRBV3-1 (or the pseudogene TRBV3-2), the J call TRBJ2-7; D uncertain. The CDR3 is 13 amino acids. Trimming left V 4 bases short and J 2 bases short, with 9 bases between. CDR1 is LGHDT and CDR2 is YNNKEL in the germline V gene (reference sequence). The CDR3 DNA is TGTGCCAGCAGCCGTAGCCGGACCTACGAGCAGTACTTC. Residues: CASSRSRTYEQYF.

The V and J genes are TRBV21-1 and TRBJ2-5; TRBD1, the D gene given by the table, was not confirmed from the DNA. TRBV21-1 is recorded as a pseudogene. The CDR3 consists of 16 residues. The CDR3 reads CASSLGQGGMRETQYF. CDR3 coding DNA: TGTGCCAGCAGCCTTGGTCAGGGGGGTATGCGGGAGACCCAGTACTTC.

V and J are TRBV28 and TRBJ2-2; D is perhaps TRBD2 (6 bases). Trimming removed 6 bases from V and 6 bases from J, with 17 bases in between. Germline V lookup: CDR1 MDHEN, CDR2 SYDVKM. There are 15 residues in the CDR3. The chain's CDR3 is CASSSMAGTPGELFF. CDR3 DNA: TGTGCCAGCAGCTCGATGGCGGGGACCCCCGGGGAGCTGTTTTTT. Filled out from reference TRBV28 and TRBJ2-2, the complete variable domain reads DVKVTQSSRYLVKRTGEKVFLECVQDMDHENMFWYRQDPGLGLRLIYFSYDVKMKEKGDIPEGYSVSREKKERFSLILESASTNQTSMYLCASSSMAGTPGELFFGEGSRLTVL.

This clone is a singleton in its sample. CDR3 in DNA: TGCGCCAGCAGTGAAGGACAGAGCTATAATTCACCCCTCCACTTT. This gives the protein CASSEGQSYNSPLHF. V and J are TRBV10-2 and TRBJ1-6; maybe TRBD1 (6 bases). V dropped 3 bases and J dropped 3 bases, with 9 bases sitting between them. This CDR3 contains 15 residues. Germline values: CDR1 WSHSY, CDR2 SAAADI.